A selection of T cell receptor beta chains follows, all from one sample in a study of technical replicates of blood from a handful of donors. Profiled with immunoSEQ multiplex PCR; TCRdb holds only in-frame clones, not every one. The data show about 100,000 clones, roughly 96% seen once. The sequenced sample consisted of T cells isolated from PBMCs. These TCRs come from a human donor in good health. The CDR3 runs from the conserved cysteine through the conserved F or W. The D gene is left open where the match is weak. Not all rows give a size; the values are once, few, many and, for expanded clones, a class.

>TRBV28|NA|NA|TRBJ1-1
TGTGCCAGCAGGCGATCCCGAGCGAGCACTGAAGCTTTCTTT
CASRRSRASTEAFF
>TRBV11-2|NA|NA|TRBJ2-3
TGTGCCAGCAGGGGAAGACAGGATGGACTCACAGATACGCAGTATTTT
CASRGRQDGLTDTQYF
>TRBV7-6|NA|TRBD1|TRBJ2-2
TGTGCCAGCAGCGCGAACAGGGGGCTAACCGGGGAGCTGTTTTTT
CASSANRGLTGELFF
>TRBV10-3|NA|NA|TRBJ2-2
TGTGCCATCAGGTCATTGACCGGGGAGCTGTTTTTT
CAIRSLTGELFF
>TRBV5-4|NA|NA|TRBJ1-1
TGTGCCAGCAGCTTTACAGGAGTGGACACTGAAGCTTTCTTT
CASSFTGVDTEAFF
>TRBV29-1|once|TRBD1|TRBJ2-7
TGCAGCGTTGAGGGGACAGGGGGAGGTTACGAGCAGTACTTC
CSVEGTGGGYEQYF
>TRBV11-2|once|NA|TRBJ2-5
TGTGCCAGCAGCACATCCAGGAGCGGGACCCAGTACTTC
CASSTSRSGTQYF
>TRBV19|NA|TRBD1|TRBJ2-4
TGTGCCAGTACTTATGGAAGGGACAGGGGGCGCCAGGCTGACATTCAGTACTTC
CASTYGRDRGRQADIQYF
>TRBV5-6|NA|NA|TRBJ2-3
TGTGCCAGCAGCTTGGGCGGATACACAGATACGCAGTATTTT
CASSLGGYTDTQYF
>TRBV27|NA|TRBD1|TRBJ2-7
TGTGCCAGCAGTTTTCCGGACAGGGGAATCTACGAGCAGTACTTC
CASSFPDRGIYEQYF
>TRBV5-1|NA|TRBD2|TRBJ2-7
TGCGCCAGCAGCTATACCGGACTAGCGGGAGGCGAGCAGTACTTC
CASSYTGLAGGEQYF
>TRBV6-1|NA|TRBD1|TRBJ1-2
TGTGCCAGCAGTAGCAGGGGGGAGTCTAACTATGGCTACACCTTC
CASSSRGESNYGYTF
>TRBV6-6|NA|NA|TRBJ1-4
TGTGCCAGCAGTTATCGCAGGGATGAAAAACTGTTTTTT
CASSYRRDEKLFF
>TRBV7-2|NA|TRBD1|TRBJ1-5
TGTGCCAGCAGCTTAGACAGGGGGCGGAGTCAGCCCCAGCATTTT
CASSLDRGRSQPQHF
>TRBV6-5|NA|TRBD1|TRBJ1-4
TGTGCCAGCAGTTACTCGAACAGGGGCAATGAAAAACTGTTTTTT
CASSYSNRGNEKLFF
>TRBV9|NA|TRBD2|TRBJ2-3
TGTGCCAGCAGCGTAGGTAGCGGGACAGATACGCAGTATTTT
CASSVGSGTDTQYF
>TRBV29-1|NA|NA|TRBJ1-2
TGCAGCGTTGACCTGGACAGTCGAGGATGGGGTTACACCTTC
CSVDLDSRGWGYTF
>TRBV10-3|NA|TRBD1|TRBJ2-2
TGTGCCATCCGCGATGTAGGGACAGGGGTCACCGGGGAGCTGTTTTTT
CAIRDVGTGVTGELFF
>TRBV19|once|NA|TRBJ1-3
TGTGCCAGTAAACAGCTCTCTGGAAACACCATATATTTT
CASKQLSGNTIYF
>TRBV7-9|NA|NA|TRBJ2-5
TGTGCCAGCAGTTGGCGGCCCCAAGAGACCCAGTACTTC
CASSWRPQETQYF
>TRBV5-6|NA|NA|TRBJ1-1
TGTGCCAGCCAAGGGACAGAAGCTTTCTTT
CASQGTEAFF
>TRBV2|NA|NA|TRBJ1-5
TGTGCCAGCAGTGGAGGTATGGGCAATCAGCCCCAGCATTTT
CASSGGMGNQPQHF
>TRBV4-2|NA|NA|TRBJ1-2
TGTGCCAGCAGCCAAGAATCGGAAGGGGTATATGGCTACACCTTC
CASSQESEGVYGYTF
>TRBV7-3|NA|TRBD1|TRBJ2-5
TGTGCCAGCAGCTTCCAAGGACAGGGTTCGGAGACCCAGTACTTC
CASSFQGQGSETQYF
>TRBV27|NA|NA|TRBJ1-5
TGTGCCAGCAGGTTGGAGGGTCGGAGCAATCAGCCCCAGCATTTT
CASRLEGRSNQPQHF
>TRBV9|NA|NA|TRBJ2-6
TGTGCCAGCAGCGTTCCCACCCCCGGGGTCCCCTCTGGGGCCAACGTCCTGACTTTC
CASSVPTPGVPSGANVLTF
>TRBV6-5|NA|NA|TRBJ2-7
TGTGCCAGTGGGGGGGGCGGCGAGCAGTACTTC
CASGGGGEQYF
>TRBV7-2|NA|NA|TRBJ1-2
TGTGCCAGCAGCCGACAGTCCGACTATGGCTACACCTTC
CASSRQSDYGYTF
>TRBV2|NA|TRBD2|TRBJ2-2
TGTGCCAGCACCAAAACAGGACTAGCGGGAGTCGTTGCCGGGGAGCTGTTTTTT
CASTKTGLAGVVAGELFF
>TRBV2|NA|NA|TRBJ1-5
TGTGCCAGCAGCGGATCCAACAGGAATCAGCCCCAGCATTTT
CASSGSNRNQPQHF
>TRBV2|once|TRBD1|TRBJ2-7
TGTGCCAGCAGTCGATCTACCGGGACAGGGCTTAACGAGCAGTACTTC
CASSRSTGTGLNEQYF
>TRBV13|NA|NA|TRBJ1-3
TGTGCCAGCAGCTTCTTTGGAAACACCATATATTTT
CASSFFGNTIYF
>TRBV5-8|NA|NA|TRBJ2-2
TGTGCCAGCACCGACAGGGACTTCTACACCGGGGAGCTGTTTTTT
CASTDRDFYTGELFF
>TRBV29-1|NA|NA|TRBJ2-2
TGCAGCGTTGGCGGGGCCAACACCGGGGAGCTGTTTTTT
CSVGGANTGELFF
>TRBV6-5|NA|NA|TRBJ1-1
TGTGCCAGCAGTTACCTAGCAGGGGCGAACACTGAAGCTTTCTTT
CASSYLAGANTEAFF
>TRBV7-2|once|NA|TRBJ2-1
TGTGCCAGCAGCTTAGCGCGGTGGGAGAATGAGCAGTTCTTC
CASSLARWENEQFF
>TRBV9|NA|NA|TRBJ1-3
TGTGCCAGCAGCGGGTCCTTAGGAGGGACTGGAAACACCATATATTTT
CASSGSLGGTGNTIYF
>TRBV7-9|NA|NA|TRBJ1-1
TGTGCCAGCAGCCTTCAGGGAGGAAACACTGAAGCTTTCTTT
CASSLQGGNTEAFF
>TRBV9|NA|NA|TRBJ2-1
TGTGCCAGCAGCTTTCGACTCTCGCCCAATGAGCAGTTCTTC
CASSFRLSPNEQFF
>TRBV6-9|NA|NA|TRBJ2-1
TGTGCCAGCAGTTATAAGCTAGGGGAGGGACAAAATGAGCAGTTCTTC
CASSYKLGEGQNEQFF
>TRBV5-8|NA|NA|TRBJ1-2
TGTGCCAGCAGCCGGAGTGGCTACACCTTC
CASSRSGYTF
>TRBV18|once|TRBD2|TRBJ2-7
TGTGCCAGCTCACCTGGACTAGCGGACTACGAGCAGTACTTC
CASSPGLADYEQYF
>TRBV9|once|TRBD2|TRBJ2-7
TGTGCCAGCAGCGGCGGACTAGCGAACGACTACGAGCAGTACTTC
CASSGGLANDYEQYF
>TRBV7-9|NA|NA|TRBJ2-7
TGTGCCAGCAGCTTATTGGAAGGGGCCTACGAGCAGTACTTC
CASSLLEGAYEQYF
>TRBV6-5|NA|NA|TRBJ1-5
TGTGCCAGCAAAGAAACAGGGTATAGCAATCAGCCCCAGCATTTT
CASKETGYSNQPQHF
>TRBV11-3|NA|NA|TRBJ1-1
TGTGCCAGCAGCTTTAACAGGGAGCTGAACACTGAAGCTTTCTTT
CASSFNRELNTEAFF
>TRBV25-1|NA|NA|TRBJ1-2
TGTGCCAGCAGTGAAGGCAGGAACGGCTACACCTTC
CASSEGRNGYTF
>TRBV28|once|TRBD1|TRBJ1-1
TGTGCCAGCATCCGAGACAGGGTCACTGAAGCTTTCTTT
CASIRDRVTEAFF